This T cell receptor beta chain stems from a study of beta chain features in type 1 diabetes (dated by TCRdb to between 2018 and 2020). Turning to the overall study: No differences in mean age, gender distribution, total cell number or subset yield were found between patients and healthy donors. In the study, recently diagnosed type 1 diabetes patients and matched healthy donors were compared on the TCRB repertoires of their sorted circulating CD4+ T cell subsets. A total of roughly 98,000,000 sorted cells were examined across all samples, and RNA yield correlated strongly with the number of cells per subset. Regulatory and stem cell-like memory subsets were obtained from only 8 patients and roughly eight healthy donors, while naive and central memory subsets were obtained from all 30 or so donors.

A single peripheral blood draw of approximately 120 mL on average was collected from each donor into heparinised tubes. A BD FACSAria II and a panel including CD45RO, CCR7, CD25, CD127, CD95 and CD27 were used to sort naive, central memory, regulatory and stem cell-like memory CD4+ T cells. Every sorted population had a purity above 95%. PBMCs were isolated immediately by Lymphoprep density gradient centrifugation and stained directly without culture. So that batch effects would be minimized, each experiment stained and sorted samples in pairs, pairing one healthy donor with one patient. Worth noting for this clone: The antigen it binds to is not known. There are no base qualities to consult, and no much larger clone falls within one base.

From the cysteine up to the phenylalanine, the CDR3 has a length of 14 residues. CDR3 DNA is the only sequence kept; it has 42 bases, read in frame from the first base. The germline V gene gives CDR1 as SGHTA and CDR2 as FQGTGA. V drops 6 bases and J drops 4 bases, leaving 14 bases in between. What the study reported, not specific to this receptor: Because cDNA was sequenced instead of genomic DNA, highly expressing activated cells could be over-represented, though the groups showed no difference in activation or CD3 levels. Only small numbers of individuals were included in the HLA sub-analyses, which left unresolved whether HLA type had any influence on TCRB rearrangement. Naive, central memory and regulatory TCRB repertoires appeared more similar among patients than among healthy donors. Fewer insertions and more nucleotide deletions at VDJ recombination sites were observed in patients with type 1 diabetes, implying thymic rearrangement abnormalities. In all four CD4+ subsets, TCRB CDR3 length was moderately but significantly shorter in type 1 diabetes patients. PCR might favor shorter templates, but patient and control samples were amplified and corrected together, so any skew would affect both groups equally.

All of the isolated RNA was reverse transcribed with the High Capacity cDNA Reverse Transcription Kit, so expressed TCRB transcripts were sequenced. Deep immunoSEQ sequencing was applied to naive, central memory and regulatory T cell samples, giving an average of approximately 4 million total reads per sample. Sorted cells were lysed in RLT buffer and RNA was extracted with DNase-treated RNeasy Micro or Mini kits, depending on cell number. Each cell subset was processed on its own to prevent cross-contamination, while patient and healthy donor samples were processed together. The immunoSEQ multiplex PCR was used to amplify TCRB sequences from cDNA, generating 87-bp fragments that spanned the CDR3 region. The amplicons were sequenced using the Illumina HiSeq platform. Under the source paper's analysis protocol: Synthetic template baselines were used to correct PCR bias computationally, reads within Hamming distance 2 were collapsed together, and singletons that could not be merged were discarded. Reads were aligned against IMGT to assign V, D and J genes, CDR3 length and insertions or deletions at six rearrangement sites. Within each subset, clonotype counts were normalized to sorted cell number, after which true diversity and Gini coefficients were computed with the tcR R package. The overlap coefficient, calculated on TCRB nucleotide sequences, was used to measure repertoire sharing. Out-of-frame TCRB sequences from naive cells were analyzed as a proxy for the pre-selection repertoire. As stored in TCRdb, this immuneACCESS dataset retains in-frame rearrangements with V and J assigned. A fraction of the clones does not appear; measured against another copy, unresolved V genes explain less than half of the discrepancy, and the remainder lacks a known reason. V, J and clone size reflect that table, while D and trimming were determined from the DNA. The sample records some 330,000 clones, 8% to 13% of which are singletons. More than 0.015% of the sample goes to the ten largest clones.

The sample comprised naive CD4+ T cells from blood. The intended sense of this specimen's cell subset or site label: true naive CD4+ T cells. The chain uses TRBV7-3 and TRBJ2-3; the D gene assignment is ambiguous. This TCR was recovered from a woman aged 25-40 years in good health. The sequenced DNA: TGTGCCAGCAGAAAAACTATGAGCGCAGATACGCAGTATTTT. Its protein reads: CASRKTMSADTQYF.